This paragraph reports one TCR beta chain. The antigen is unknown. Treatment given: 15 to 20 received Ad26.COV2.S at low or high dose, single or two shots; 5 received placebo; per-sample allocation not given. It was on day 63 after the first vaccine or placebo injection that samples were taken. At a Boston site, the person donating was an adult of 18-55 years. J gave up 5 bases and V 4 bases, and 10 bases lay outside the gene matches. The CDR3 covers 17 residues. The germline V gene has CDR1 LNHNV and CDR2 YYDKDF (reference sequence). The repertoire was sequenced with immunoSEQ multiplex PCR; TCRdb's copy has only in-frame clones and lacks some. The repertoire includes about 680,000 clones, roughly 90% of them detected once, and roughly 1.5% sits in the top ten. The source of the sample is a study of Ad26.COV2.S vaccination and SARS-CoV-2 variants. Study-wide background: Participants got Ad26.COV2.S intramuscularly, once or twice 56 days apart.

Study-level findings and limits: Substantial breadth was reported for post-vaccination spike-specific CD8+ and CD4+ T cells.

This clonotype was sampled from a person between 18 and 60 years old who received the Ad26.COV2.S COVID-19 vaccine or a placebo. Sequencing used peripheral blood, obtained in a trial of Ad26.COV2.S vaccine versus placebo. The rearrangement uses TRBV15 and TRBJ2-7; the match to TRBD2 covers 14 bases. The CDR3 is CATSKRLAGGFPDEQYF. The CDR3 DNA reads TGTGCCACCAGCAAAAGACTAGCGGGAGGGTTCCCGGACGAGCAGTACTTC.